The TCR beta chain under discussion was sequenced for a study of tumor-infiltrating lymphocytes in primary liver carcinoma (dated by TCRdb to about 2017). Some background on the complete study: The five patients, three men and two women aged 30 to 69 years, had hepatocellular carcinoma (four) or combined HCC and intrahepatic cholangiocarcinoma (one). Tumors of the five patients were stage T1-T3 N0M0 with maximum diameters of roughly 4.2 to 10 cm. Samples yielded roughly 3.65 to 7.5 million productive TCRbeta reads; read depth did not differ significantly between tissue types. TCRbeta repertoire sequencing, expression microarrays and whole-exome sequencing were combined in the study across five regions of each liver tumor, with adjacent normal tissue and blood also included. TCRbeta repertoire sequencing covered about 35 specimens from 5 patients: some 25 tumor regions, 5 adjacent noncancerous liver tissues and 5 peripheral blood samples. Repertoires from technical replicates were highly reproducible, with mean shared-clone rates around 0.87 and correlation coefficients above 0.95. General conclusions and limits of the study: Bulk unsorted samples precluded comparing CD4+ and CD8+ T cell repertoires. Pairs of tumor regions showed greater repertoire overlap (mean about 35%) than tumor-adjacent pairs (about 17%) or tumor-blood pairs (around 15%), which is consistent with antigen-driven expansion. A significantly larger repertoire fraction was made up by the top 250 clones in tumors than in blood (p = 0.039). Because only the TCR beta chain was sequenced and unpaired alpha chains were not captured, true repertoire diversity is likely underestimated. The study included only four to six patients, and the authors note findings should be validated in a larger study.

Without any cell sorting, total RNA and DNA were extracted together from about 20-30 mg of bulk tissue using the AllPrep DNA/RNA mini kit. Four to six patients with histopathologically diagnosed primary liver carcinoma underwent surgical resection in China between 2015 and 2016. Chronic HBV infection was present in the patients, and the patients were treatment-naive at sampling. Pieces of fresh tumor and adjacent tissue were cut in half, with one half kept in RNAlater at -80 degrees C and the other half sent for histology. TCRbeta-specific cDNA was reverse-transcribed from around 500 ng total RNA using a constant-region primer and ProtoScript II reverse transcriptase. The TCRbeta libraries were prepared through three rounds of nested multiplex PCR following a slightly modified ARM-PCR procedure. Sample barcodes and Illumina adapters were added in a final 25-cycle PCR using Deep VentR polymerase. Amplicons of 200-500 bp were gel-purified with a QIAquick gel extraction kit before sequencing. The TCRbeta amplicons were sequenced with 250-bp paired-end reads on an Illumina HiSeq 2500. The paper's data handling went like this. Quality trimming of reads was performed with Trimmomatic v0.33, and paired reads were merged with FLASH v1.2.11 so that full CDR3 sequences could be recovered. V, D and J germline segments were assigned to the rearranged TCRbeta sequences by MiGEC v1.2.1b. Clonotype statistics and Shannon-Wiener diversity indices were computed with VDJtools v1.0.0. Except for diversity analysis, only each sample's 250 most abundant clonotypes were used in subsequent analyses to reduce sampling bias. In-frame beta chains were kept once TCRdb had trimmed the public reads at Q25 with fastp and called clones with MiXCR. Each entry is one CDR3 protein sequence, shown with its most common DNA and genes. TCRdb's processing, not the authors', yielded these V and J calls. Recorded for this sample are 35,000 to 45,000 distinct CDR3 sequences; more than 70% of them occurred a single time. The ten largest clones add up to about 38% of the sample.

A note on this clonotype: Its antigen has not been determined. Mismatch with germline at one junction end may stem from a read error.

The sample consisted of tumor-adjacent normal liver tissue. The TCR comes from a young woman with primary liver carcinoma and hepatitis B virus infection.

The sequence in DNA is TGTGCCGGCAGCCCCTGTAGAGGTAGCGTAATGTACCAGCAGTACTTC. It codes for CAGSPCRGSVMYQQYF. Recombination joined TRBV7-8 with TRBJ2-7; the D region possibly corresponds to TRBD2 (5 bases align). Sequences SGHVS (CDR1) and FQNEAQ (CDR2) are obtained from the germline V gene. CDR3 length: 16 amino acids, cysteine to phenylalanine. CDR3 DNA is the only sequence kept; it has 48 bases, read in frame from the first base.